The clone carrying this T cell receptor (beta chain) was detected a few times. As yet, its antigen is unknown. Between the trimmed V and J ends, which lost 4 bases and 4 bases, there was a span of 9 bases. The CDR3 runs to 13 residues. Looked up from germline, CDR1 is SGHDT and CDR2 is YYEEEE. This sample is drawn from a study of T and B cells in COVID-19 patients. Study-level background: Blood was sampled from COVID-19 patients who were either actively infected or recovered. Study results and caveats: Highly clonal in active COVID-19, TRB repertoires exceeded healthy-donor diversity and richness at recovery. Patients with COVID-19 reportedly showed strongly skewed T cell receptor beta variable and joining gene usage.

From blood, 250-500 ng of genomic DNA served as TRB template. BIOMED2 TRB-A/B primer pools were used in multiplex TRB PCR. TCRdb redid the calling of the multiplex PCR reads with MiXCR, one entry per CDR3 protein. The data contain several thousand distinct CDR3 sequences, about a third of them singletons. The sequenced material came from blood. The receptor was derived from a human donor who had recovered from COVID-19. The gene calls are TRBV5-6 and TRBJ1-5; D unresolved. The DNA for the CDR3 is TGTGCCAGCAGCGTGGCGAGAAATCAGCCCCAGCATTTT. This encodes CASSVARNQPQHF. Full variable domain (outside the CDR3, taken from reference TRBV5-6 and TRBJ1-5): DAGVTQSPTHLIKTRGQQVTLRCSPKSGHDTVSWYQQALGQGPQFIFQYYEEEERQRGNFPDRFSGHQFPNYSSELNVNALLLGDSALYLCASSVARNQPQHFGDGTRLSIL.